These 19 T cell receptor beta chains came from one sample sequenced in a study of vaccination effects on CD4 cells after COVID-19. The protocol was immunoSEQ multiplex PCR, while the TCRdb copy is restricted to in-frame clones and leaves out a portion. The table shows 35,000 to 40,000 clones, with roughly 62% occurring only once. These TCRs are of unknown antigen specificity. Antigen-specific CD4+ T cells expanded by the ViraFEST assay with viral peptide pools were then sequenced. Cultured cells yielded isolated CD4+ T cells after more than nine days. Each vaccine recipient was nucleocapsid antibody negative and had no prior SARS-CoV-2 infection. The specimen comprised CD4+ T cells from PBMCs cultured with HCoV-OC43 spike peptides, sampled before COVID-19 vaccination. This sample's subset: HCoV-OC43 spike overlapping peptide pool stimulation. The receptors originated from a human donor who received a COVID-19 vaccine.

This clone was detected a few times. V usage is TRBV3-1 (or the pseudogene TRBV3-2) and J usage is TRBJ1-1; no clear D gene. The V gene's germline CDR1 is LGHDT and CDR2 YNNKEL (reference sequence). The ends were cut back, 6 bases at V and 1 base at J, with 15 bases in the middle. The CDR3 contains 15 residues. The CDR3 spells CASSPGSFQNTEAFF. In DNA form, the CDR3 reads TGTGCCAGCAGTCCAGGTTCGTTTCAGAACACTGAAGCTTTCTTT.

The V call is TRBV10-3, the J call TRBJ2-4; 10 bases align to TRBD1. The CDR3 totals 12 residues. V trimming: 10 bases; J trimming: 6 bases; junction bases outside the gene matches: 3. Germline CDR1 ENHRY, CDR2 SYGVKD. This chain's CDR3 is CATGQGGNIQYF. As DNA, the CDR3 is TGTGCCACCGGACAGGGGGGAAACATTCAGTACTTC.

The V gene is TRBV10-3, the J gene TRBJ2-7, with D unclear. V was trimmed by 7 bases and J by 2 bases, leaving 12 bases between them. Looked up from germline, CDR1 is ENHRY and CDR2 is SYGVKD. CDR3 length: 13 amino acids. CDR3 DNA sequence: TGTGCCATCAAGCAGTCCTCGGCCTACGAGCAGTACTTC. Protein sequence: CAIKQSSAYEQYF.

The V gene is TRBV6-1, the J gene TRBJ2-5; 8 nucleotides agree with TRBD2. After removal of 2 bases from V and 3 bases from J, the junction contained 11 bases not matched to a gene. Germline lookup yields CDR1 MNHNS and CDR2 SASEGT. The CDR3 has 17 residues. The DNA for the CDR3 is TGTGCCAGCAGTGAACCCGTGATAGCGGGGTTCGAAGAGACCCAGTACTTC. Its protein product is CASSEPVIAGFEETQYF.

This sequence joins TRBV9 and TRBJ2-3; TRBD1 agrees at 8 bases. Trimming removed 7 bases from V and 2 bases from J; junction bases left unmatched: 3. The CDR3 totals 13 residues. Germline CDR1 reads SGDLS; CDR2 reads YYNGEE. Here the CDR3 reads CASGDRHTDTQYF. The CDR3 DNA reads TGTGCCAGCGGGGACAGGCACACAGATACGCAGTATTTT.

The rearrangement uses TRBV4-1 and TRBJ1-4; TRBD1 might be the D (5 bases). The CDR3 is 19 amino acids. Germline V gene data show CDR1 as MGHRA and CDR2 as YSYEKL. The V and J ends lost 4 bases and 8 bases respectively, with 29 bases between them. CDR3 nucleotides: TGCGCCAGCAGCCCCTTAGGTTTGGAGCAGGGAGGAAGTAGGGAAAAACTGTTTTTT. Translating it yields CASSPLGLEQGGSREKLFF.

This chain connects TRBV30 to TRBJ1-2; D uncertain. The CDR3 is 13 amino acids. CDR1 and CDR2 from the germline V gene are GTSNPN and SVGIG (reference sequence). V dropped 2 bases and J dropped 4 bases, with 11 bases sitting between them. Here the CDR3 reads CAWSLSDPYGYTF. CDR3 nucleotide sequence: TGTGCCTGGAGTTTGTCGGACCCCTATGGCTACACCTTC.

The J gene is TRBJ2-7, the V gene TRBV10-1; D remains ambiguous. Germline V CDR1 and CDR2: WNHNN, SYGVQD (reference sequence). The V end was cut by 4 bases, the J end by 8 bases, with 15 bases between. The CDR3 is 13 residues long. The CDR3: CASSGPSTGKQYF. CDR3 nucleotide sequence: TGCGCCAGCAGTGGGCCCTCTACGGGCAAGCAGTACTTC.

The genes are TRBV19 and TRBJ2-6, with TRBD2 matching over 9 bases. V was pared by 8 bases and J by 2 bases, with 16 bases of the junction left unmatched. The CDR3 runs to 19 residues. Germline loops: CDR1 LNHDA, CDR2 SQIVND (reference sequence). The CDR3 region has the DNA TGTGCCAGTGAAAGTTTTTGGCGGGAGGGCCAACCTGGGGCCAACGTCCTGACTTTC. The encoded protein is CASESFWREGQPGANVLTF.

The chain links TRBV27 to TRBJ2-3; D is unresolved. The CDR3 has 12 amino acids. Germline assignment: CDR1 MNHEY and CDR2 SMNVEV (reference sequence). V lost 0 bases and J 5 bases, leaving 3 bases between the germline ends. CDR3 in amino acids: CASSLSGDTQYF. For the CDR3, the DNA is TGTGCCAGCAGTTTATCCGGAGATACGCAGTATTTT.

The J gene is TRBJ2-1, the V gene TRBV24-1; TRBD2 might be the D (7 bases). The germline V gene encodes CDR1 KGHDR and CDR2 SFDVKD. With 7 bases removed from V and 1 base from J, the gap between germline ends came to 16 bases. The CDR3 totals 16 residues. The CDR3 DNA sequence: TGTGCCACCAGGGGGAATGGGGGGGCGTCCTACAATGAGCAGTTCTTC. This codes for CATRGNGGASYNEQFF.

The chain joins TRBV19 to TRBJ1-3, with TRBD1 as a possible D gene (5 bases). The CDR3 is 14 amino acids. CDR1 LNHDA and CDR2 SQIVND come from the germline V gene (reference sequence). Trimming took off 6 bases at V and 0 bases at J, with 9 bases between the two ends. The CDR3 protein is CASSDSTSGNTIYF. The CDR3 DNA is TGTGCCAGTAGCGACAGTACCTCTGGAAACACCATATATTTT.

This clone was detected only a few times. V is TRBV6-5 and J is TRBJ2-1; possibly TRBD2 for D (5 bases). There are 14 residues in the CDR3. Trimming shortened V by 0 bases and J by 7 bases, and 10 bases separated the two germline ends. Germline V gives CDR1 MNHEY, CDR2 SVGAGI. CDR3 coding DNA: TGTGCCAGCAGTTACTCGAGGGTTGGGAATGAGCAGTTCTTC. It translates to CASSYSRVGNEQFF.

This clone was observed a few times. The genes are TRBV7-7 and TRBJ1-4; perhaps TRBD1 as D (6 bases). Per germline, CDR1 SSHAT and CDR2 FNYEAQ (reference sequence). Trimming cost V 1 base and J 7 bases, with 13 bases left between them. CDR3 length: 15 residues. Here the CDR3 reads CASSLGRGGGEKLFF. CDR3 bases: TGTGCCAGCAGCTTAGGAAGGGGGGGAGGTGAAAAACTGTTTTTT.

There are a few counts of this clone. V and J are TRBV5-1 and TRBJ2-5, with D perhaps TRBD1 or TRBD2 (5 bases each). Germline V gene data show CDR1 as SGHRS and CDR2 as YFSETQ. V was trimmed by 4 bases and J by 4 bases, leaving 14 bases between them. CDR3 length equals 14 residues. The CDR3 DNA reads as TGCGCCAGCAGCATCGGGGCAGTGATAGAGACCCAGTACTTC. It translates to CASSIGAVIETQYF.

This clone appeared a few times. The chain recombines TRBV5-4 with TRBJ1-1; D is ambiguous. Deletions cut 4 bases from V and 1 base from J, with 14 bases between. The CDR3 length is 15 residues. Germline-derived CDR1 and CDR2 are SGHNT and YYREEE (reference sequence). CDR3 in DNA: TGTGCCAGCAGCCAGGATAGGATGGGGAACACTGAAGCTTTCTTT. Translation gives CASSQDRMGNTEAFF.

This clone was detected many times. V is TRBV3-1 (or the pseudogene TRBV3-2) and J is TRBJ2-1; D ambiguous. This CDR3 spans 11 amino acids. The V gene lost 6 bases and the J gene lost 1 base, with 1 base spanning the gap. The germline gives CDR1 LGHDT, CDR2 YNNKEL (reference sequence). CDR3 nucleotides: TGTGCCAGCAGTTCCTACAATGAGCAGTTCTTC. Translated: CASSSYNEQFF.

The chain is built from TRBV6-4 and TRBJ2-1; 8 bases are shared with TRBD2. Germline V gene lookup returns CDR1 MRHNA and CDR2 SNTAGT. The J segment lost 4 bases and the V segment lost 2 bases, leaving 4 bases of the junction unmatched. The CDR3 runs to 15 residues. The CDR3: CASSDSSGVYNEQFF. The CDR3 DNA reads TGTGCCAGCAGTGACAGTAGCGGGGTTTACAATGAGCAGTTCTTC.

The chain joins TRBV12-3 or TRBV12-4 to TRBJ2-7; D remains unclear. The length of the CDR3 is 13 residues. Trimming stripped 8 bases from V and 7 bases from J, with 18 bases between. CDR3: CASSLLEKGEQYF. CDR3 in DNA: TGTGCCAGCTCCCTTCTAGAAAAAGGGGAGCAGTACTTC.